A selection of T cell receptor beta chains follows, all from one sample in a study of cytomegalovirus exposure and HLA in healthy donors. Only in-frame clones appear in the TCRdb table, and some are missing; sequencing was by immunoSEQ multiplex PCR. The top ten clones hold more than 1.4% of a sample with approximately 140,000 clones, 80% to 90% of them seen once. Material: PBMCs. Receptors originate from a woman aged 25 to 45 in good health and CMV-seronegative. Both conserved end residues are part of each CDR3. A D gene is named only where the DNA matches it firmly. The size field is filled for only some rows; it gives once, few, many or a size class.

TRBV15,TRBJ2-7,.,.,CATSRQDYSYEQYF,TGTGCCACCAGCAGACAGGACTACTCCTACGAGCAGTACTTC
TRBV2,TRBJ1-3,.,.,CASDRPFGGNTIYF,TGTGCCAGTGACAGGCCATTTGGAGGAAACACCATATATTTT
TRBV6-5,TRBJ1-1,.,.,CASRRTANTEAFF,TGTGCCAGCAGGAGAACAGCAAACACTGAAGCTTTCTTT
TRBV25-1,TRBJ1-6,.,.,CASSETGWSPLHF,TGTGCCAGCAGTGAGACAGGTTGGTCACCCCTCCACTTT
TRBV19,TRBJ1-1,.,.,CASSMGQHTEAFF,TGTGCCAGTAGTATGGGCCAGCATACTGAAGCTTTCTTT
TRBV2,TRBJ1-4,.,TRBD1,CASSEAGKTGEF,TGTGCCAGCAGTGAAGCCGGCAAGACAGGGGAATTT
TRBV7-2,TRBJ1-2,.,TRBD1,CASSPGTGSGYTF,TGTGCCAGCAGCCCGGGGACAGGTTCTGGCTACACCTTC
TRBV7-2,TRBJ2-2,many,.,CASSFTAGVGGELFF,TGTGCCAGCAGCTTTACGGCAGGGGTCGGCGGGGAGCTGTTTTTT
TRBV27,TRBJ1-3,few,.,CASSEVFSGNTIYF,TGTGCCAGCTCGGAGGTCTTCTCTGGAAACACCATATATTTT
TRBV5-1,TRBJ2-3,once,.,CASRTGGTTDTQYF,TGCGCCAGCAGGACAGGCGGAACCACAGATACGCAGTATTTT
TRBV28,TRBJ1-1,once,TRBD1,CASGYRGSFAAFF,TGTGCCAGCGGTTACAGGGGAAGTTTTGCAGCTTTCTTT
TRBV27,TRBJ2-2,.,.,CASRPQGTGELFF,TGTGCCAGCAGACCTCAGGGGACCGGGGAGCTGTTTTTT
TRBV18,TRBJ1-5,.,.,CASSPVFGQINQPQHF,TGTGCCAGCTCACCCGTCTTTGGACAGATCAATCAGCCCCAGCATTTT
TRBV9,TRBJ2-1,.,.,CASSVLPTNNEQFF,TGTGCCAGCAGCGTACTCCCGACTAACAATGAGCAGTTCTTC
TRBV7-2,TRBJ1-1,.,TRBD1,CASSSGQGATEAFF,TGTGCCAGCAGCTCAGGACAGGGGGCAACTGAAGCTTTCTTT
TRBV2,TRBJ1-1,.,.,CASSVTRTEAFF,TGTGCCAGCAGTGTTACCAGAACTGAAGCTTTCTTT
TRBV4-1,TRBJ1-2,.,.,CASSQTQGSHGYTF,TGCGCCAGCAGCCAAACCCAGGGGTCGCATGGCTACACCTTC